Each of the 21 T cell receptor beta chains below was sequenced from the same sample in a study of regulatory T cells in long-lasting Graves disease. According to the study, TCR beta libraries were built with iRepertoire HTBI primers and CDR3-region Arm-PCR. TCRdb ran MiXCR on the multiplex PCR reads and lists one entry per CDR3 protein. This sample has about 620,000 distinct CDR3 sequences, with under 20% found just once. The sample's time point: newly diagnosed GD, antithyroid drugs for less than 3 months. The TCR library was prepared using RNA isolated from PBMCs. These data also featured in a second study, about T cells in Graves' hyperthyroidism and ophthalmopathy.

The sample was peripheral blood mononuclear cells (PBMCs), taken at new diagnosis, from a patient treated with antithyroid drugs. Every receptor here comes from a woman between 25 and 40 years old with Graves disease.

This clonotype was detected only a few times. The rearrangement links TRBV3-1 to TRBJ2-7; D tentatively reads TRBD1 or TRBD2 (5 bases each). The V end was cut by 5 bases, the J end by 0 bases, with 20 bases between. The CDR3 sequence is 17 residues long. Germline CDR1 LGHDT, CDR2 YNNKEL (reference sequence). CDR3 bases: TGTGCCAGCAGCGGTCTTTCCGGGACCCACTCCTCCTACGAGCAGTACTTC. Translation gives CASSGLSGTHSSYEQYF.

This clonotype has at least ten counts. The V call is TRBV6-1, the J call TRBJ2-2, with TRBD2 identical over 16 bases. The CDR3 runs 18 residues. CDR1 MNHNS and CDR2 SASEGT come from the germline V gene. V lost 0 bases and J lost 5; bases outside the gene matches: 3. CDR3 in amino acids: CASSEAGLAGGQTGELFF. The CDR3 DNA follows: TGTGCCAGCAGTGAAGCGGGACTAGCGGGAGGGCAGACCGGGGAGCTGTTTTTT.

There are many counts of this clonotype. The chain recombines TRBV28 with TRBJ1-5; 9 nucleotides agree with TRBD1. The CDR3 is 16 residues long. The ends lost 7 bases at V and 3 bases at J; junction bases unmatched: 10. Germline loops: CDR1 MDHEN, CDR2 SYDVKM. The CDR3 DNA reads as TGTGCCAGCAACGGCCGGGACAGGGTGTACAATCAGCCCCAGCATTTT. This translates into CASNGRDRVYNQPQHF.

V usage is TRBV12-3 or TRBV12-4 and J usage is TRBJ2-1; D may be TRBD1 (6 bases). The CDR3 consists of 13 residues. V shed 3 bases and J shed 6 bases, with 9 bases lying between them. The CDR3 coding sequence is TGTGCCAGCAGTTTTGTACAGGGCAATGAGCAGTTCTTC. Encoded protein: CASSFVQGNEQFF.

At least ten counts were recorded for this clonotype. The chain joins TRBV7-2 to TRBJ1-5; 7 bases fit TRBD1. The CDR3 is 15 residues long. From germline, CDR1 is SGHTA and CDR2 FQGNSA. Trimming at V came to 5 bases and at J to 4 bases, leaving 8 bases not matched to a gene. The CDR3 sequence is CASSARTGGNQPQHF. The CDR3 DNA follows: TGTGCCAGCAGCGCCCGGACAGGCGGGAATCAGCCCCAGCATTTT. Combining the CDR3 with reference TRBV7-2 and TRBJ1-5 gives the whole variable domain GAGVSQSPSNKVTEKGKDVELRCDPISGHTALYWYRQSLGQGLEFLIYFQGNSAPDKSGLPSDRFSAERTGGSVSTLTIQRTQQEDSAVYLCASSARTGGNQPQHFGDGTRLSIL.

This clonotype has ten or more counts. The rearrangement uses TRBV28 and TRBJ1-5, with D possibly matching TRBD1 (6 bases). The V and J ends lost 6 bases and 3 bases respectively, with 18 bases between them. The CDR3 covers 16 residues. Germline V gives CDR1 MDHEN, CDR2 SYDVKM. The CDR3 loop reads CASSDGQSGYNQPQHF. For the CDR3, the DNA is TGTGCCAGCAGCGACGGACAGTCGGGTTACAATCAGCCCCAGCATTTT.

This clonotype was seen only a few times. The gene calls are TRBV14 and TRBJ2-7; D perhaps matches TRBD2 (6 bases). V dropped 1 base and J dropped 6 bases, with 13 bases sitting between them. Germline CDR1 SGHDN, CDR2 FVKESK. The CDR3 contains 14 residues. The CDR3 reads CASSQGGISGEQYF. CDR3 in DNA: TGTGCCAGCAGCCAAGGCGGGATTTCAGGCGAGCAGTACTTC.

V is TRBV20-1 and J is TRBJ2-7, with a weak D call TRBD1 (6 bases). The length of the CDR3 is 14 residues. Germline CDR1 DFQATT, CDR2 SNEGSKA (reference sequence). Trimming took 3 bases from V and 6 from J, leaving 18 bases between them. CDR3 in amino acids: CSARILTGMGEQYF. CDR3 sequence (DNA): TGCAGTGCTAGGATTCTCACAGGGATGGGCGAGCAGTACTTC.

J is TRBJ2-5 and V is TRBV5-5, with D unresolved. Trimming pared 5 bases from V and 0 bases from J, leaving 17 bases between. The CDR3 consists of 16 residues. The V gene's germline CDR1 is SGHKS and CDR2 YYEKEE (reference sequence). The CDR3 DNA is TGTGCCAGCAGTCGAGGACCGGCCAAGTACCAAGAGACCCAGTACTTC. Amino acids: CASSRGPAKYQETQYF.

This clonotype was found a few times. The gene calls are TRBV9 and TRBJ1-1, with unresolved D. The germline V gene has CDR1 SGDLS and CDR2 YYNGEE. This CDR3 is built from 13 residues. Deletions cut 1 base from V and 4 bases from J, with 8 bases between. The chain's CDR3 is CASSVRGLTEAFF. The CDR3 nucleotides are TGTGCCAGCAGCGTACGAGGGCTCACTGAAGCTTTCTTT.

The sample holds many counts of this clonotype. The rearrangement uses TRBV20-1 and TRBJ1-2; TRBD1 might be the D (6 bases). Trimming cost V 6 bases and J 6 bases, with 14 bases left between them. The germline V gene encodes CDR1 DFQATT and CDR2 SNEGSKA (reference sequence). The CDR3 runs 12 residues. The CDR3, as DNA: TGCAGTGCCTCCTGGGGGCTGGATGGCTACACCTTC. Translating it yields CSASWGLDGYTF.

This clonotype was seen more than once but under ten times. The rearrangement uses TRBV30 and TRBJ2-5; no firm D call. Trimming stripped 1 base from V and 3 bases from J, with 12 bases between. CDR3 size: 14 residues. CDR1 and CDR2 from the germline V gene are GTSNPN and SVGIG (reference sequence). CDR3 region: CAWSERGLKETQYF. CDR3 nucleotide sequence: TGTGCCTGGAGTGAACGCGGTCTTAAAGAGACCCAGTACTTC.

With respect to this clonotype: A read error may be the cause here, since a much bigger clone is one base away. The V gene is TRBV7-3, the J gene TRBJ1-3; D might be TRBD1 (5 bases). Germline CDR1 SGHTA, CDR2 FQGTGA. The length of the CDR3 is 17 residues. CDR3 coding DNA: TGTACCAGCAGCTTAAGTGGGGCAACCCTCTCTGGAAACACCATATATTTT. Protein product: CTSSLSGATLSGNTIYF.

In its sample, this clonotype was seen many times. The CDR3 DNA reads TGTGCCAGCAGCCAATTCCTAAGCGGGAGGTTGTCCTACAATGAGCAGTTCTTC. Amino acids: CASSQFLSGRLSYNEQFF. The rearrangement joins TRBV7-9 to TRBJ2-1; 9 bases are shared with TRBD2. V shed 5 bases and J 1 base; nucleotides not matched to a gene: 12. This CDR3 comprises 18 residues. Looked up from germline, CDR1 is SEHNR and CDR2 is FQNEAQ (reference sequence).

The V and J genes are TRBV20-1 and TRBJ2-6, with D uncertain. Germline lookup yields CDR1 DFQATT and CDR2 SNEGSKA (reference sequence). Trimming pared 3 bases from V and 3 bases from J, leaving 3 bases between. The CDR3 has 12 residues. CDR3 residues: CSARVGANVLTF. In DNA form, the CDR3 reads TGCAGTGCTAGGGTTGGGGCCAACGTCCTGACTTTC.

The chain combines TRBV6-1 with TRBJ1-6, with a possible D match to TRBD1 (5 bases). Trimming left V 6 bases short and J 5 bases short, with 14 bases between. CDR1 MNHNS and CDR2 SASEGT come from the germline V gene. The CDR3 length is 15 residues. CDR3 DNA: TGTGCCAGCAGAGTACCGGGACCGAATAATTCACCCCTCCACTTT. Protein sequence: CASRVPGPNNSPLHF.

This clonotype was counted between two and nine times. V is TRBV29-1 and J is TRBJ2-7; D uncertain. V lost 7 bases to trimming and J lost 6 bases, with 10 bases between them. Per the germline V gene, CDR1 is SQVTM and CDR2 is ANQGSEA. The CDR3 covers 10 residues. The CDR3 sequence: CSALSPEQYF. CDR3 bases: TGCAGCGCCTTGTCACCCGAGCAGTACTTC.

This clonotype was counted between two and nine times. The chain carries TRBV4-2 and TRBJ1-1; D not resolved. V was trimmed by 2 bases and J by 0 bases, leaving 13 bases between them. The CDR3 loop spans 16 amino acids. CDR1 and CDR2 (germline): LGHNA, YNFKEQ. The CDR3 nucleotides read TGTGCCAGCAGCCAACCACCCGGCGGACTGAACACTGAAGCTTTCTTT. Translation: CASSQPPGGLNTEAFF.

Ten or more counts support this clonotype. The CDR3 sequence: CASSLGTGGVNEQYF. The CDR3 bases are TGCGCCAGCAGCCTCGGGACAGGGGGCGTAAACGAGCAGTACTTC. The chain carries TRBV5-1 and TRBJ2-7; 12 bases line up with TRBD1. The J segment lost 5 bases and the V segment lost 4 bases, leaving 7 bases of the junction unmatched. The CDR3 length is 15 residues. Germline lookup yields CDR1 SGHRS and CDR2 YFSETQ.

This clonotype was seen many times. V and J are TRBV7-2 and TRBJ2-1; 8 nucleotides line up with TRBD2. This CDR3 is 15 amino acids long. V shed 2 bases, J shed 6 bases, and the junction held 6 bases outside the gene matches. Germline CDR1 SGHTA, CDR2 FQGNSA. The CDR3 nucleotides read TGTGCCAGCAGCTTATCCCGGGAGGGCCTCAATGAGCAGTTCTTC. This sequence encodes CASSLSREGLNEQFF.

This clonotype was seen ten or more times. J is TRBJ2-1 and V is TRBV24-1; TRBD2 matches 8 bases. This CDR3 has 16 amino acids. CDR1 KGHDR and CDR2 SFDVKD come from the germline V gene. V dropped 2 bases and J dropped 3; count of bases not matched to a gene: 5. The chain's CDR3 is CATSDYAGGVYNEQFF. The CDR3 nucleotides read TGTGCCACCAGTGATTATGCGGGGGGAGTCTACAATGAGCAGTTCTTC.